This T cell receptor beta chain appears in the sequencing data of a study of T cells in localized non-small cell lung cancer. Comment on this clone: Its cognate antigen is unknown.

The method was immunoSEQ multiplex PCR; TCRdb's version includes in-frame clones alone and lacks a portion of them. Here the sample spans around 35,000 clones, over 75% being singletons. V dropped 5 bases and J dropped 14 bases, with 14 bases sitting between them. The CDR3 contains 12 residues. The V gene's germline CDR1 is SGHRS and CDR2 YFSETQ. Broader study findings: There was an association of higher blood T cell density with longer overall survival. Sequencing was limited to one tumor region, leaving the possibility of heterogeneity open. Uninvolved adjacent lung showed peak T cell clonality, exceeding tumor. Detection in adjacent lung was observed for a median approximately 53 of the top 100 tumor clones.

The chain combines TRBV5-1 with TRBJ1-6; D not certain. This receptor was taken from a male donor older than 55 with stage III squamous cell lung carcinoma. Sequencing used peripheral blood, obtained before any cancer treatment. The DNA of the CDR3 is TGCGCCAGCAGTGGGGAGGGCTTAGCCCTCCACTTT. Residues: CASSGEGLALHF.